Included here is one T cell receptor (beta chain) sequence, with context. These data come from a study of technical replicates of blood from a few donors. This CDR3 spans 19 amino acids. Measured with immunoSEQ multiplex PCR; TCRdb has only the in-frame clones, and not every one. Of 62,000 or so clones in the sample, over 75% were seen once. This sequence joins TRBV21-1 and TRBJ2-1; the D call TRBD2 from the table was never checked on the DNA. TRBV21-1 is a pseudogene segment. Input material: PBMCs. This clonotype originated in a human donor in good health. Some clones in this sample may be carry-over from other donors' samples. The CDR3 protein is CASSPGRESRTFVSNEQFF. The CDR3 DNA is TGTGCCAGCAGCCCTGGGCGGGAGTCTAGGACTTTTGTTTCAAATGAGCAGTTCTTC.